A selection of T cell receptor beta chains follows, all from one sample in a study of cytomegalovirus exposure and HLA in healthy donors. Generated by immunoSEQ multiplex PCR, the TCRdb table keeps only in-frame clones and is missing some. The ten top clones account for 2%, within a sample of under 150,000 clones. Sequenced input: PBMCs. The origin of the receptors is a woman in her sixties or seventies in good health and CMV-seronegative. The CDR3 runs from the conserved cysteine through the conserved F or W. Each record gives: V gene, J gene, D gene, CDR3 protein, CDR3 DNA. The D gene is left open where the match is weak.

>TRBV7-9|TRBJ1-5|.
CASSSGEGGNQPQHF
TGTGCCAGCAGCTCGGGTGAGGGCGGCAATCAGCCCCAGCATTTT
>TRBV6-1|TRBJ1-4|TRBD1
CASSAGQGGEKLFF
TGTGCCAGCAGTGCCGGACAGGGGGGAGAAAAACTGTTTTTT
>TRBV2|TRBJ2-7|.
CASNLNREPEQYF
TGTGCCAGCAACCTTAACAGGGAGCCCGAGCAGTACTTC
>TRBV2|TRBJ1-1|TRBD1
CASSKQGAEAFF
TGTGCCAGCAGTAAACAGGGGGCTGAAGCTTTCTTT
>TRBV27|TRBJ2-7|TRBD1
CASSLFGTGSYEQYF
TGTGCCAGCAGTTTATTTGGGACAGGGAGCTACGAGCAGTACTTC
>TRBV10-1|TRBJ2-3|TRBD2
CASSDSKRGGDTQYF
TGCGCCAGCAGTGATTCCAAGCGGGGGGGCGATACGCAGTATTTT
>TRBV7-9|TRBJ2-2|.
CASSLETNLNTGELFF
TGTGCCAGCAGCTTAGAAACTAACCTGAACACCGGGGAGCTGTTTTTT
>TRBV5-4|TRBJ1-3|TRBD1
CASSQQGASGGNTIYF
TGTGCCAGCAGCCAACAGGGGGCGTCGGGTGGAAACACCATATATTTT
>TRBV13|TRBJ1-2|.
CASSFGGAHGYTF
TGTGCCAGCAGCTTTGGGGGGGCCCATGGCTACACCTTC
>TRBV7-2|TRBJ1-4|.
CASSPQGSGEKLFF
TGTGCCAGCAGCCCACAGGGATCTGGGGAAAAACTGTTTTTT
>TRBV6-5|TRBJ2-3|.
CASRSTSTDTQYF
TGTGCCAGCAGATCCACTAGCACAGATACGCAGTATTTT
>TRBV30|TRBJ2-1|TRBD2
CAGRGLAAFYQFF
TGTGCGGGGAGGGGACTAGCGGCTTTCTATCAGTTCTTC
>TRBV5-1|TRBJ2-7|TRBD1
CASRGQGYYEQYF
TGCGCCAGCAGGGGACAGGGTTACTACGAGCAGTACTTC
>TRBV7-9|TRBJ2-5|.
CASSWGSSTQETQYF
TGTGCCAGCAGCTGGGGCTCCTCAACACAAGAGACCCAGTACTTC
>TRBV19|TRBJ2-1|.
CASSIPGRGPNNEQFF
TGTGCCAGTAGTATTCCCGGGCGGGGGCCGAACAATGAGCAGTTCTTC
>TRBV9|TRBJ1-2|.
CASSAEPAHGVANYGYTF
TGTGCCAGCAGCGCCGAACCCGCGCACGGGGTGGCAAACTATGGCTACACCTTC
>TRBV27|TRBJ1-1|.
CASSARGRGVTMNTEAFF
TGTGCCAGCAGTGCCCGGGGCAGGGGAGTCACCATGAACACTGAAGCTTTCTTT
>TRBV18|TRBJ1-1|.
CASSPQGGDTEAFF
TGTGCCAGCTCACCACAGGGAGGGGACACTGAAGCTTTCTTT
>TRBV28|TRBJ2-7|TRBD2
CASSFSAGDSYEQYF
TGTGCCAGCAGTTTTTCAGCGGGGGATTCCTACGAGCAGTACTTC
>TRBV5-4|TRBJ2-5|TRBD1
CASSWGQATQETQYF
TGTGCCAGCAGCTGGGGACAGGCGACACAAGAGACCCAGTACTTC
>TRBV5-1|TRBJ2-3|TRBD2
CASSPAGSNTDTQYF
TGCGCCAGCAGCCCAGCGGGGTCGAACACAGATACGCAGTATTTT
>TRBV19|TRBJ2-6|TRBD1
CATTQGATGANVLTF
TGTGCCACCACACAGGGGGCGACTGGGGCCAACGTCCTGACTTTC
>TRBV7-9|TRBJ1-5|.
CASSANRDQPQHF
TGTGCCAGCAGCGCGAACAGGGATCAGCCCCAGCATTTT
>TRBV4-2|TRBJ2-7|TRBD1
CASSQGSGGYYEQYF
TGTGCCAGCAGCCAAGGCTCAGGGGGTTATTACGAGCAGTACTTC